This TCR beta chain is drawn from a study of technical replicates of blood from several donors (dated by TCRdb to 2016 to 2017). Comments on this clone: The target of this receptor is not known. Base qualities are missing; no much larger clone stands one base away.

Receptors were amplified or captured by the immunoSEQ multiplex PCR assay. TCRdb holds this immuneACCESS table with in-frame rearrangements only. Some clones are missing; in checked studies, unresolved V genes explain under half, and the rest has no known cause. The sample includes tens of thousands of clones, with over 95% observed a single time. The ten largest clones add up to about 0.22% of the sample. This receptor was taken from a human donor in good health. Sequenced input: T cells isolated from PBMCs.

This receptor has the CDR3 CASSLADRTYEQYF. The nucleotides read TGTGCCAGCAGCTTGGCGGACAGAACCTACGAGCAGTACTTC. The chain is encoded by TRBV5-6 joined to TRBJ2-7; TRBD1 is perhaps the D gene, given 6 matching bases. The CDR3, cysteine through phenylalanine, is 14 amino acids long. CDR3 DNA is the only sequence kept; it has 42 bases, read in frame from the first base. V sheds 0 bases and J sheds 2 bases, leaving 9 bases between their ends. Taken from the germline V gene, the CDR1 and CDR2 loops are SGHDT and YYEEEE.